This T cell receptor (beta chain) was identified in a study of blood T cell repertoires in COVID-19. Overall study context: Sites across the United States, Italy and Spain contributed samples from acute and convalescent COVID-19.

Authors' data handling: It was from reference gene primer amplification that nucleated cell counts were estimated. TCRdb's table, derived via immunoSEQ multiplex PCR, lists solely in-frame clones and lacks some. V and J calls and clone size are given by that table; D and trimming were obtained from the DNA. The data show a few hundred thousand clones, around 90% seen once. The CDR3 length is 17 residues. Trimming left V 0 bases short and J 2 bases short, with 14 bases between. Per germline, CDR1 LNHNV and CDR2 YYDKDF (reference sequence). Followed longitudinally, the Seattle patients had been enrolled during active infection.

This TCR came from a woman aged 40 to 50 with COVID-19, enrolled during active disease. Material for sequencing was peripheral blood. The gene calls are TRBV15 and TRBJ1-5, with D hard to call. The CDR3 sequence: CATSRERSSERNQPQHF. In nucleotides, the CDR3 is TGTGCCACCAGCAGAGAGAGATCTTCGGAGCGCAATCAGCCCCAGCATTTT.